This T cell receptor beta chain appears in the sequencing data of a study of OX40 agonist ivuxolimab in advanced cancers. Across the whole study: The diagnoses of dose-escalation patients were hepatocellular carcinoma, melanoma, renal cell or head and neck cancer.

Here immunoSEQ multiplex PCR was the method, and the copy in TCRdb shows in-frame clones only, minus some. The data show 57,000 or so clones, with more than 85% seen just once and 0.55% to 0.8% held by the top ten. The sample consisted of CD4+ or CD8+ T cells sorted from blood, taken in a trial of the OX40 agonist ivuxolimab. The source is an adult with an advanced solid tumor such as melanoma, head and neck, liver or kidney cancer.

The CDR3 bases are TGTGCCAGCAGTGAAGCCCCAGGGGGCGTGTATGGCTACACCTTC. It encodes CASSEAPGGVYGYTF. The chain carries TRBV6-1 and TRBJ1-2; 8 bases are shared with TRBD1. This CDR3 has 15 residues. The trim removed 0 bases at V and 5 bases at J, leaving 5 bases unmatched. Germline CDR1 is MNHNS and CDR2 is SASEGT.